The TCR beta chain described here comes from a study of patients and donors after allogeneic stem cell transplantation. TCRdb reanalysed the RT-PCR reads using MiXCR and keeps one entry per CDR3 protein. The data show 800,000 to 1,000,000 distinct CDR3 sequences, over 15% seen once. Germline assignment: CDR1 LGHNA and CDR2 YNFKEQ. The CDR3 loop spans 13 amino acids. V lost 0 bases and J lost 3, with 5 bases in between. This clonotype came up a few times. Sequenced: blood, either unsorted or a sorted T cell fraction (not recorded which). The sequence was collected from a human donor who was either an allogeneic HSCT recipient or a stem cell or donor lymphocyte infusion donor (not recorded which). It is not recorded whose cells these are; they may come from a transplant donor. V and J are TRBV4-2 and TRBJ1-2; no clear D gene. The CDR3 spells CASSQEVDYGYTF. The CDR3 coding sequence is TGTGCCAGCAGCCAAGAGGTTGACTATGGCTACACCTTC.